Listed here are 2 T cell receptor beta chains from one sample, sequenced in a study of read filtering for tumor transcriptome and immune sequencing. This library used roughly 0.4 ug RNA and molecular barcoded adaptors spanning alpha/delta and beta/gamma chains. TCRdb processed the reads anew with MiXCR; each CDR3 protein has one entry. The sample shows about 24,000 distinct CDR3 sequences, about 22% of them seen only once. What was sequenced was a population of CD138-negative cells sorted from bone marrow. These receptors originate from a donor at least 40 years old with multiple myeloma.

This clonotype was found many times. This rearrangement joins TRBV10-3 to TRBJ2-1; weak D call: TRBD1 (7 bases). This CDR3 region has 17 residues. Deletions cut 2 bases from V and 0 bases from J, with 14 bases between. From germline, CDR1 is ENHRY and CDR2 SYGVKD. The chain's CDR3 is CAISERGTASSYNEQFF. CDR3 DNA: TGTGCCATCAGTGAGCGGGGGACAGCTAGCTCCTACAATGAGCAGTTCTTC.

This chain connects TRBV18 to TRBJ1-5; 12 nucleotides align to TRBD1. The V segment lost 4 bases and the J segment 4 bases; nucleotides outside the gene matches: 2. There are 15 residues in the CDR3. Germline CDR1 and CDR2: KGHSH and LQKENI. The CDR3 is CASSRGQGANQPQHF. DNA for the CDR3: TGTGCCAGCTCACGGGGACAGGGGGCAAATCAGCCCCAGCATTTT.